The entry below describes one TCR beta chain. Its antigen is still unknown. No much larger clone exists at a distance of one base, and base qualities are not known. TCRbeta CDR3 regions were sequenced with the immunoSEQ Assay. After extraction, genomic DNA underwent amplification by bias-controlled multiplex PCR, followed by high-throughput sequencing. The published analysis was carried out like this. To quantify the absolute abundance of each unique TCRbeta CDR3 region, sequences were collapsed and filtered. T cell fraction was estimated by normalizing TCRbeta template counts to usable DNA, which was measured by amplifying reference genes present in all nucleated cells. Repertoire TCRs were annotated as SARS-CoV-2-specific when V gene, CDR3 amino acid sequence and J gene were exactly matched to a known reactive TCR set. MIRA supplied the reference SARS-CoV-2 TCR set, which was filtered for enrichment in COVID-19-positive ImmuneCODE repertoires so that public or cross-reactive TCRs were removed. Using the MIRA antigens, annotated TCRs were further analysed by specific ORF or by position within an ORF. Breadth was defined as annotated unique rearrangements over total unique productive rearrangements; depth was the summed frequency of those rearrangements. TCR breadth was compared between groups using two-sided Wilcoxon rank-sum tests. The source is immuneACCESS, and TCRdb retained only in-frame sequences with V and J called. Part of the clones is not carried over; for the studies checked, unresolved V genes explain less than half of this, and the remainder is unexplained. Clonal size and the V and J genes are those of that table, whereas D and trimming came from the DNA. The sample table contains 380,000 or so clones; only one count was recorded for roughly four fifths of them. The ten top clones hold nearly 7.5% of the sample.

The sample's treatment or condition label, decoded: 15 to 20 received Ad26.COV2.S at low or high dose, single or two shots; about 5 received placebo; per-sample allocation not given. Repertoires of vaccine and placebo recipients were sequenced from samples taken on day 63 after the first injection. Cohort 1b enrolled about two dozen adults aged 18-55 years at a single site in Boston, USA, between 29 July and 7 August 2020. Ad26.COV2.S was a replication-incompetent adenovirus type 26 vector that expressed a prefusion-stabilized SARS-CoV-2 spike protein derived from the original Wuhan strain. V sheds 3 bases and J sheds 8 bases, leaving 20 bases between their ends. The germline V gene yields SGDLS for CDR1 and YYNGEE for CDR2. Its CDR3 holds 15 amino acids, cysteine through phenylalanine. Only CDR3 DNA is held: 45 bases, read in frame from base 1. This specimen belongs to a study of Ad26.COV2.S vaccination and SARS-CoV-2 variants (dated by TCRdb to about 2021). Regarding the research as a whole: Vaccine-arm donors were drawn from COV1001, a multicentre, randomized, double-blind, placebo-controlled phase I-IIa trial of Ad26.COV2.S in healthy adults. Ad26.COV2.S was given intramuscularly at 5x10^10 or 1x10^11 viral particles, as a single shot or as two shots 56 days apart. Participants in the trial were split at random into five groups of five each, receiving low-dose or high-dose Ad26.COV2.S once or twice, or else placebo on both occasions. The TCR-sequenced set comprised approximately 32 samples: around 20 Ad26.COV2.S vaccine recipients, 5 placebo recipients and 8 SARS-CoV-2 convalescent individuals. TCRbeta repertoire sequencing served as the tool for gauging how specific and how broad the SARS-CoV-2-reactive T cell receptors were following Ad26.COV2.S vaccination. Throughout the experiments and outcome assessment, investigators stayed blinded to trial group allocation. General conclusions and limits of the study: After vaccination, substantial breadth of spike-specific CD8+ and CD4+ T cell responses was reported. The authors noted that the TCR breadth and depth analyses may have underestimated total T cell responses. Higher spike-specific TCR breadth was observed in Ad26.COV2.S recipients than in placebo recipients (P = 0.0014). Vaccine and placebo recipients had similar non-spike TCR breadth, a finding consistent with the vaccine containing only spike. The study was not powered to compare responses between vaccine doses or regimens.

The receptor comes from a person aged 18-65 years who received the Ad26.COV2.S COVID-19 vaccine or a placebo. The sample consisted of peripheral blood, taken in a trial of Ad26.COV2.S vaccine versus placebo. The chain links TRBV9 with TRBJ1-2; possibly the D gene is TRBD1, per 5 matching bases. The CDR3 has the sequence CASSESPGEEGGYTF. In nucleotides, the sequence is TGTGCCAGCAGCGAGTCCCCGGGGGAGGAGGGCGGCTACACCTTC.